This T cell receptor (beta chain) was sequenced for a study of graft-versus-host responses after intestinal transplantation. To note about this clone: The antigen remains undetermined.

The repertoire was sequenced with immunoSEQ multiplex PCR; TCRdb's copy has only in-frame clones and lacks some. The table lists roughly 120,000 clones, over 85% of them singletons, with roughly 0.5% in the top ten. The CDR3 extends over 14 amino acids. Germline lookup yields CDR1 MNHNS and CDR2 SASEGT. V lost 7 bases to trimming and J lost 3 bases, with 16 bases between them. The sample here was unstimulated CD8+ T cells sorted from spleen or lymph node cells, taken before intestinal transplant. The rearrangement uses TRBV6-1 and TRBJ2-7; D is possibly TRBD1 or TRBD2 (7 bases each). This clonotype originated in a human donor who received an intestinal transplant. The CDR3 is CASTGDREGYEQYF. The CDR3 DNA sequence: TGTGCCAGCACTGGCGACAGGGAGGGCTACGAGCAGTACTTC.